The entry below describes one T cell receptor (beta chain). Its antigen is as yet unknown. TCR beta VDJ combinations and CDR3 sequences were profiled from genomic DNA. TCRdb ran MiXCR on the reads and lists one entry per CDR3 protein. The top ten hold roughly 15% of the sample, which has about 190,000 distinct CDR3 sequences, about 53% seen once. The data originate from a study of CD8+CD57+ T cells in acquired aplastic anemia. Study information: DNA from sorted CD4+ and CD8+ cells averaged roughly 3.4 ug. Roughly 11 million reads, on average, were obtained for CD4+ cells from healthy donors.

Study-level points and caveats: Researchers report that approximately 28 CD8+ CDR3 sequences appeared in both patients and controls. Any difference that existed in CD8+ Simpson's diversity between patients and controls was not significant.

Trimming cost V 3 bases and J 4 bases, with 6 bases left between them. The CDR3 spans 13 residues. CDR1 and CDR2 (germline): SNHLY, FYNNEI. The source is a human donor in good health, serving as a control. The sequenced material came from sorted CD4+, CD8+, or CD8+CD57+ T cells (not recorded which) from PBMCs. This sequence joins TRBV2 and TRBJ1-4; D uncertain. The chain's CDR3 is CASSDSSNEKLFF. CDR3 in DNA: TGTGCCAGCAGTGACAGCAGTAATGAAAAACTGTTTTTT.